This T cell receptor (beta chain) comes out of a study of blood T cell repertoires in COVID-19. Study overall: Both acute and convalescent COVID-19 samples were obtained from the United States, Italy and Spain. PBMCs, B-cell-depleted T cells, or T cells were the source of the cDNA or gDNA that made up the material.

In the original analysis: Estimation of nucleated cell counts relied on the amplification of reference gene primers. TCRdb keeps only in-frame clones here, not all; method: immunoSEQ multiplex PCR. D and trimming come from the DNA, and the V and J calls and clone size come from that table. The sample includes about 280,000 clones, 85% of them seen just once. Participant ages covered roughly 18 to 89 years across about two dozen US areas. V lost 4 bases, J lost 3 bases, and 17 bases lay in between. Germline assignment: CDR1 SQVTM and CDR2 ANQGSEA. The CDR3 has 15 residues. The chain combines TRBV29-1 with TRBJ2-3; maybe TRBD1 (5 bases). Sequencing was done on a sample of PBMCs or T cells enriched from blood (not recorded which). This receptor was obtained from a woman in her fifties or sixties who had recovered from COVID-19. This CDR3 is CSVVRMDTATDTQYF. DNA for the CDR3: TGCAGCGTTGTTCGTATGGACACAGCGACAGATACGCAGTATTTT.